This TCR beta chain was retrieved from a study of beta chain features in type 1 diabetes. Study-wide results and limits: Type 1 diabetes patients showed a moderate but significant shortening of TCRB CDR3s in all four CD4+ subsets.

Post-sort purity exceeded 95% for all sorted populations. Isolated RNA was reverse transcribed in full, so expressed TCRB transcripts were sequenced. Profiled with immunoSEQ multiplex PCR; TCRdb holds only in-frame clones, not every one. The sample includes almost 350,000 clones, roughly a tenth of them seen just once. In germline, CDR1 is SQVTM, CDR2 ANQGSEA. Trimming removed 4 bases from V and 8 bases from J, with 14 bases in between. The CDR3 sequence is 12 residues long. This clone was picked up a small number of times. Its antigen is unidentified. The sequence came from a man aged 25 to 40 with type 1 diabetes. Sequenced input: central memory CD4+ T cells from blood. The chain uses TRBV29-1 and TRBJ1-2; TRBD1 might be the D (6 bases). The CDR3 sequence: CSVGQDDVGYTF. The CDR3 DNA reads as TGCAGCGTTGGACAGGATGACGTCGGCTACACCTTC.